This T cell receptor (beta chain) was captured by sequencing in a study of cytomegalovirus exposure and HLA in healthy donors. Overall study findings and caveats: Researchers reported from a later analysis that most CMV-associated TCR beta chains appeared HLA-restricted.

CDR1 is SGHDT, CDR2 YYEEEE, per germline. V gave up 0 bases and J gave up 3 bases; unmatched junction bases: 1. The CDR3 runs 14 residues. Concerning this clone: The antigen remains undetermined.

Both 60 Vbeta primers and 13 Jbeta primers went into the PCR. Method: immunoSEQ multiplex PCR; TCRdb's copy keeps in-frame clones and lacks some. The sample shows 110,000 to 150,000 clones, and about 0.96% sits with its ten largest clones. The sequence was obtained from a male donor in good health and CMV-seronegative. V is TRBV5-6 and J is TRBJ1-1, with 8 nucleotides matching TRBD1. Sequences were obtained from PBMCs. DNA of the CDR3: TGTGCCAGCAGCTTGGCAGGGGGCTACACTGAAGCTTTCTTT. This sequence encodes CASSLAGGYTEAFF.